The next 9 T cell receptor beta chains were all read from a single sample in a study of T-cell memory formation after mild COVID-19 (dated by TCRdb to about 2021). Library prep was done by 5' RACE. Sequencing instrument: Illumina NovaSeq 6000. TCRdb reanalyzed the raw reads on its own, using fastp at Q25 for trimming and MiXCR for clone calling, and kept in-frame beta chains. Rows with one shared CDR3 protein collapse into an entry with the most common genes and DNA. This sample gives around 530,000 distinct CDR3 sequences in total; about 22% of them show up just once. The top ten clonotypes cover under 8.5% of the sample. Sequenced input: PBMCs or a T cell subset sorted from them (not recorded which). All receptors derive from an adult woman who had mild COVID-19 (a few samples of this study predate the infection). The sample titles of this study are shuffled in the database, so cell type and time point are left out; the donor was told from shared clones.

Here the CDR3 reads CASSFTGTSKTGELFF. CDR3 bases: TGTGCCAGCAGCTTCACCGGGACATCCAAAACCGGGGAGCTGTTTTTT. The chain couples TRBV7-9 to TRBJ2-2; D might be TRBD1 (6 bases). CDR3 length: 16 residues. In germline, CDR1 is SEHNR, CDR2 FQNEAQ (reference sequence). The ends were cut back, 3 bases at V and 5 bases at J, with 16 bases in the middle. Full variable domain (missing parts from reference TRBV7-9 and TRBJ2-2): DTGVSQNPRHKITKRGQNVTFRCDPISEHNRLYWYRQTLGQGPEFLTYFQNEAQLEKSRLLSDRFSAERPKGSFSTLEIQRTEQGDSAMYLCASSFTGTSKTGELFFGEGSRLTVL.

The V gene is TRBV10-3, the J gene TRBJ1-2, with D uncertain. The CDR3 covers 13 residues. Germline values: CDR1 ENHRY, CDR2 SYGVKD. The germline V and J ends were trimmed by 8 bases and 7 bases, with 17 bases remaining between them. The CDR3 bases are TGTGCCATCGGACCTTCTTCTAGGGCTGGCTACACCTTC. The encoded protein is CAIGPSSRAGYTF.

In this sample, this clonotype turned up many times. This sequence joins TRBV4-3 and TRBJ2-1; 7 bases align to TRBD1. CDR3 length: 15 amino acids. J lost 3 bases, V lost 1 base, and 3 bases had no gene match. The germline V gene encodes CDR1 LGHNA and CDR2 YSLEER. In DNA, the CDR3 is TGCGCCAGCAGCCAAGTGGGACAGAGCTACAATGAGCAGTTCTTC. Protein: CASSQVGQSYNEQFF.

V and J are TRBV7-3 and TRBJ2-5; 9 positions agree with TRBD2. CDR3 size: 15 residues. Per germline, CDR1 SGHTA and CDR2 FQGTGA. J gave up 5 bases and V 2 bases, and 6 bases lay outside the gene matches. Written as DNA, the CDR3 is TGTGCCAGCAGCTTAGAGGGACTAGCCTGGGAGACCCAGTACTTC. Amino acid sequence: CASSLEGLAWETQYF.

This clonotype was observed a handful of times. This chain connects TRBV7-9 to TRBJ2-6; D gene unclear. Germline V gene lookup returns CDR1 SEHNR and CDR2 FQNEAQ (reference sequence). V shed 4 bases and J shed 4 bases, with 8 bases lying between them. The CDR3 is 14 residues long. DNA for the CDR3: TGTGCCAGCAGCTCAGTGGCCGGGGCCAACGTCCTGACTTTC. Translating it yields CASSSVAGANVLTF.

The V and J genes are TRBV4-1 and TRBJ2-1, with 8 bases matching TRBD1. V shed 2 bases and J 3 bases; nucleotides not matched to a gene: 6. Per germline, CDR1 MGHRA and CDR2 YSYEKL. The CDR3 spans 16 residues. The CDR3 reads CASSQPAGGFYNEQFF. The DNA of the CDR3 is TGCGCCAGCAGCCAACCGGCAGGGGGCTTCTACAATGAGCAGTTCTTC.

The chain uses TRBV12-3 or TRBV12-4 and TRBJ2-7; 9 bases line up with TRBD1. The CDR3 loop spans 16 amino acids. J gave up 6 bases and V 1 base, and 10 bases lay outside the gene matches. The CDR3 protein is CASSLGGGQGGAEQYF. In DNA form, the CDR3 reads TGTGCCAGCAGTTTAGGGGGGGGACAGGGAGGTGCCGAGCAGTACTTC.

This rearrangement joins TRBV27 to TRBJ1-5; D gene unclear. There are 17 residues in the CDR3. The germline V and J ends were trimmed by 0 bases and 6 bases, with 18 bases remaining between them. Germline V lookup: CDR1 MNHEY, CDR2 SMNVEV (reference sequence). CDR3 in amino acids: CASSLSFSQLVFQPQHF. The CDR3 DNA reads TGTGCCAGCAGTTTATCATTCTCACAGCTTGTATTTCAGCCCCAGCATTTT.

This clonotype was seen just once. The V gene is TRBV11-3, the J gene TRBJ1-1, with 7 bases lining up with TRBD1. Germline loops: CDR1 SGHNT, CDR2 YENEEA. This CDR3 has 13 amino acids. V was clipped by 6 bases and J by 8 bases; unmatched bases: 9. The CDR3 coding sequence is TGTGCCAGCAGTTTGAGGAAACAGGGGGAAGCTTTCTTT. It is translated as CASSLRKQGEAFF.